A single sample gave rise to the 4 T cell receptor beta chains below, sequenced in a study of vaccination and CD4 T cells after COVID-19. The Oncomine TCR Beta short-read assay sequenced DNA from cultured CD4+ T cells. The source of extracted genomic DNA was cultured CD4+ T cells. TCRdb fed the PCR reads into MiXCR, producing one record per CDR3 protein. The table shows some 9,100 distinct CDR3 sequences, with under 35% occurring only once. Their antigen targets remain unknown. Noted treatment: approximately 10-day PBMC culture with coronavirus spike peptide pools or control peptides (ViraFEST assay). CD4+ T lymphocytes from the unexposed donor were collected before the COVID-19 pandemic (2011-2018). What was sequenced was CD4+ T cells from blood, cultured in vitro. The origin of the receptors is a human donor in good health.

The chain recombines TRBV5-1 with TRBJ2-7; the D is unclear. CDR1 and CDR2 (germline): SGHRS, YFSETQ. CDR3 length: 14 amino acids. V lost 0 bases and J 0 bases, leaving 7 bases between the germline ends. The chain's CDR3 is CASSLDAVSYEQYF. The CDR3 nucleotides read TGCGCCAGCAGCTTGGATGCCGTCTCCTACGAGCAGTACTTC.

This clonotype appeared a few times. The J gene is TRBJ1-1, the V gene TRBV30; D possibly corresponds to TRBD1 (5 bases). V lost 0 bases to trimming and J lost 4 bases, with 15 bases between them. The CDR3 covers 15 residues. The germline gives CDR1 GTSNPN, CDR2 SVGIG (reference sequence). The CDR3 DNA reads TGTGCCTGGAGTGTACGACGGACACAGATCACTGAAGCTTTCTTT. Its protein is CAWSVRRTQITEAFF. The full variable domain, rest sourced from reference TRBV30 and TRBJ1-1, is SQTIHQWPATLVQPVGSPLSLECTVEGTSNPNLYWYRQAAGRGLQLLFYSVGIGQISSEVPQNLSASRPQDRQFILSSKKLLLSDSGFYLCAWSVRRTQITEAFFGQGTRLTVV.

The chain uses TRBV12-3 or TRBV12-4 and TRBJ1-2; D uncertain. The V end was cut by 3 bases, the J end by 1 base, with 9 bases between. CDR3 size: 14 residues. CDR3 sequence reads: CASSFGSLNYGYTF. The CDR3 DNA follows: TGTGCCAGCAGTTTTGGGAGTCTTAACTATGGCTACACCTTC.

This clonotype appeared a few times. V and J are TRBV10-2 and TRBJ2-2; TRBD1 might be the D (5 bases). Trimming left V 7 bases short and J 1 base short, with 7 bases between. Germline V gives CDR1 WSHSY, CDR2 SAAADI. This CDR3 has 13 residues. CDR3 amino acids: CASKGMNTGELFF. The CDR3 nucleotides read TGCGCCAGCAAGGGGATGAACACCGGGGAGCTGTTTTTT.